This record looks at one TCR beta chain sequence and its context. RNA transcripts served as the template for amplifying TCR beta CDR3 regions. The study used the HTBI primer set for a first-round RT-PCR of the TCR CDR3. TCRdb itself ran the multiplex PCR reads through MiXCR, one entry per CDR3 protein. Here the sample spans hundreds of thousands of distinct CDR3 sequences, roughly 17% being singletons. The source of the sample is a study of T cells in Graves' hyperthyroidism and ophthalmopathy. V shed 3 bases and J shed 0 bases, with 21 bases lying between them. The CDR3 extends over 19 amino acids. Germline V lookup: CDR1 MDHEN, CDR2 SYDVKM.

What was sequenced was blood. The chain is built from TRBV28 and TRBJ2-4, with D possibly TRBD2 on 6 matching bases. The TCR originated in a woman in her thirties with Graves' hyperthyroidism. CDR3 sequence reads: CASSFGSLESGLAKNIQYF. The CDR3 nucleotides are TGTGCCAGCAGTTTTGGGAGTTTAGAGAGCGGGCTAGCCAAAAACATTCAGTACTTC. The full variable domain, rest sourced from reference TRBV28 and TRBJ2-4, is DVKVTQSSRYLVKRTGEKVFLECVQDMDHENMFWYRQDPGLGLRLIYFSYDVKMKEKGDIPEGYSVSREKKERFSLILESASTNQTSMYLCASSFGSLESGLAKNIQYFGAGTRLSVL.